The clone carrying this T cell receptor (beta chain) was observed a single time. The antigen remains undetermined. This specimen belongs to a study of STAT5B mutations in CD4+ large granular lymphocyte leukemia. General study results and limits: No patients shared main leukemic clonotypes, though around 24% appeared at low frequency elsewhere. Patient CD4-sorted repertoires looked more clonal than healthy CD4+ repertoires, even without putative leukemic clones.

The trim removed 5 bases at V and 2 bases at J, leaving 13 bases unmatched. Germline CDR1 and CDR2: MDHEN and SYDVKM. The CDR3 totals 18 residues. Data came from immunoSEQ multiplex PCR; TCRdb stores just in-frame clones and leaves some out. The sample yields about 32,000 clones, around four fifths seen once. Sequences were obtained from CD4+ T cells from blood buffy coats. The genes are TRBV28 and TRBJ2-7, with 12 positions matching TRBD2. This TCR came from a human donor in good health. The CDR3 DNA is TGTGCCAGCAGTCCTCCCCAAACTAGCGGGAGGCCCCCCTACGAGCAGTACTTC. Translation gives CASSPPQTSGRPPYEQYF.